The present entry profiles one T cell receptor beta chain with its context. Its cognate antigen has yet to be identified. Base qualities were left out, and no much larger clone turns up one base away. TCRbeta CDR3 regions were amplified from genomic DNA using the immunoSEQ Assay, a bias-controlled multiplex PCR. The paper's processing steps were these. The number of nucleated cells in each sample was estimated from the amplification of reference gene primers within the assay. Sequence reads were collapsed and filtered to measure the absolute abundance of every unique TCRbeta CDR3 rearrangement. For each sample, productive Simpson clonality was calculated by taking the square root of Simpson's diversity index across productive rearrangements. Imported from immuneACCESS, the table was reduced by TCRdb to in-frame sequences with V and J called. These copies leave out some clones; in studies compared against another copy, an unresolved V gene accounts for under half, and the cause of the remainder is not known. V and J calls and clone size come straight from that table; D and trimming were deduced from the DNA. The sample table records a few hundred thousand clones; 90% of these occur just once. More than 12% of the sample is in the top ten clones.

The data were obtained in a study of blood T cell repertoires in COVID-19 (TCRdb year 2020). Turning to the overall study: Collaborator samples came from the United States, Italy and Spain and covered acute and convalescent phases of COVID-19. Deeply sampled blood TCRbeta repertoires from subjects exposed to, actively infected with, or recovered from COVID-19 were included in the dataset. Where available, HLA class I and class II types were obtained from metadata supplied by the sample provider rather than from assay-based typing. The prospective study material was composed of cDNA or gDNA derived from T cells, B-cell-depleted T cells, or PBMCs. A de-identified subject ID, COVID-19 status, age in years and sex were almost always included in the sample metadata. Samples were obtained from the ongoing ImmuneRACE study (first 160 participants) and from 1,254 subjects provided by 6 global collaborators. The repertoires were released in a freely available public database meant as a resource for research on the immune response to SARS-CoV-2. The paper as a whole reports these results and caveats: The amount of clinical and demographic metadata varied by source and participant and was provided uncurated.

The CDR3 runs 14 residues from the cysteine to the phenylalanine. The CDR3 DNA has 42 bases and is translated from base 1. V and J are trimmed by 3 bases and 6 bases, and the gene matches miss 4 bases of the junction. As encoded in the germline V gene (reference sequence), CDR1 is SEHNR while CDR2 is FQNEAQ. Participants in the prospective study were aged roughly 18 to 100 years, lived in 24 United States geographic areas, and enrolled through a virtual design. In the prospective study, cohorts were assigned on the basis of participant-reported clinical history obtained from a screening survey and a study questionnaire. Exposed participants had been in contact, within 2 weeks of entering the study, with a person who had a PCR-confirmed or clinician-diagnosed case of COVID-19. In the prospective study, mobile phlebotomists collected whole blood, serum and a nasopharyngeal or oropharyngeal swab from each participant. Additional blood draws and questionnaires over an approximately 2-month period could optionally be provided by prospective study participants. Prospective study blood samples were shipped either frozen or at room temperature before DNA extraction.

The sample consisted of PBMCs or T cells enriched from blood (not recorded which). This TCR derives from a man under 40 who had been exposed to COVID-19. The chain was built from TRBV7-9 and TRBJ1-3; 8 bases in the junction line up with TRBD1. In nucleotide form, the sequence is TGTGCCAGCAGCTTCCCGGGACAGGAAAACACCATATATTTT. Translated, this gives CASSFPGQENTIYF.